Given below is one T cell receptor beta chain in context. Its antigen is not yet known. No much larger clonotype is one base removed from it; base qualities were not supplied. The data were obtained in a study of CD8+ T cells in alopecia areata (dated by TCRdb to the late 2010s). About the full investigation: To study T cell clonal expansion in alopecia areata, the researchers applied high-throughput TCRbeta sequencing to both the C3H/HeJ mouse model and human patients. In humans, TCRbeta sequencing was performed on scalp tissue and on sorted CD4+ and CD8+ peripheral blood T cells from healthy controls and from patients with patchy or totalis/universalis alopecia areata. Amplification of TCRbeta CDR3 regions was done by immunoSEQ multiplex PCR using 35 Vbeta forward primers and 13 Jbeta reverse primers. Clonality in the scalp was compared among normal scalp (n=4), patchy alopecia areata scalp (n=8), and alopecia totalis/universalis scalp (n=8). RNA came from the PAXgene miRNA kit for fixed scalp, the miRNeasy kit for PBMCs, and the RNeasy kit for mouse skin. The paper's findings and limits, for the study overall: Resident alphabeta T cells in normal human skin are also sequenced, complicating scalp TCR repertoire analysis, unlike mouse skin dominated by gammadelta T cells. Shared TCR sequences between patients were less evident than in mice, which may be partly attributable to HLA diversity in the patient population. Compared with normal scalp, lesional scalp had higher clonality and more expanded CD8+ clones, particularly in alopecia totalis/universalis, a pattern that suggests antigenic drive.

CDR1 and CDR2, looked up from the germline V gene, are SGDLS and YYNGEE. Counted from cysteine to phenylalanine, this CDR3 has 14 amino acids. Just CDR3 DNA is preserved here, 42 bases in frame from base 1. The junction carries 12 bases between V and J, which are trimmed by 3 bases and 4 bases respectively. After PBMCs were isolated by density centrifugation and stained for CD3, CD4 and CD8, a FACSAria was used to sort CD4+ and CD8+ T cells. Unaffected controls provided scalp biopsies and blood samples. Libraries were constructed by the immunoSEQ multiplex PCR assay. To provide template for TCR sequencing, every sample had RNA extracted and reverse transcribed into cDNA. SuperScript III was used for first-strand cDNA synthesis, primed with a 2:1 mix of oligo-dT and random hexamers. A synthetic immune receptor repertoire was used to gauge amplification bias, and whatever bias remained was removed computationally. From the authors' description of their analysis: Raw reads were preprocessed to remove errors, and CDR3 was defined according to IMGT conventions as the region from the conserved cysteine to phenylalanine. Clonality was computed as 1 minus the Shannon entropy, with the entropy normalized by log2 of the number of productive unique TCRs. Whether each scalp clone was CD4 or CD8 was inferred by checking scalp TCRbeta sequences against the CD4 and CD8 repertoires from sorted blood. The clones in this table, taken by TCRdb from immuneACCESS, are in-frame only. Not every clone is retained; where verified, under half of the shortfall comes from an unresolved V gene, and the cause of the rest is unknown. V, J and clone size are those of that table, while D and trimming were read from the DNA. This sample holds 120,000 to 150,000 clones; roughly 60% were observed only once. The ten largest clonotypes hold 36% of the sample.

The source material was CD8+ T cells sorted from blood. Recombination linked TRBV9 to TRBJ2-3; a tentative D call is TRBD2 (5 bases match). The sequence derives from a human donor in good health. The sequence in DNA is TGTGCCAGCAGCGAAGATGGAGGCGCAGATACGCAGTATTTT. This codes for CASSEDGGADTQYF.